The 11 T cell receptor beta chains in this list originate from one sample, sequenced in a study of blood T cell repertoires in COVID-19. Assay used: immunoSEQ multiplex PCR; TCRdb lists only in-frame clones, some missing. The repertoire has approximately 450,000 clones, approximately 90% of them found once; the top ten carry approximately 4.5%. Sequencing input: peripheral blood. These TCRs come from a woman aged 25 to 39 with acute or convalescent COVID-19.

The rearrangement joins TRBV7-2 to TRBJ2-3, with 15 bases aligning to TRBD2. With 1 base clipped from V and 9 bases from J, the junction kept 5 bases outside the gene matches. The CDR3 contains 16 residues. Germline values: CDR1 SGHTA, CDR2 FQGNSA. CDR3 sequence: CASSLGGLAGGTTQYF. The CDR3 region has the DNA TGTGCCAGCAGCTTAGGGGGACTAGCGGGGGGCACCACGCAGTATTTT.

This clone was counted once. This chain joins TRBV5-6 and TRBJ1-1, with D perhaps TRBD1 (6 bases). CDR1 and CDR2 from the germline V gene are SGHDT and YYEEEE. Trimming took off 4 bases at V and 0 bases at J, with 10 bases between the two ends. This CDR3 has 14 amino acids. In DNA form, the CDR3 reads TGTGCCAGCAGCCAGGGGCAGCTGAACACTGAAGCTTTCTTT. Translating gives CASSQGQLNTEAFF.

The chain is built from TRBV6-1 and TRBJ1-1; TRBD1 matches at 7 bases. CDR3 length: 15 amino acids. Germline V gives CDR1 MNHNS, CDR2 SASEGT. Trimming took 1 base from V and 4 from J; bases not matched to a gene: 6. The CDR3 here is CASSEVRGFGTEAFF. In DNA, the CDR3 is TGTGCCAGCAGTGAAGTCAGGGGGTTCGGCACTGAAGCTTTCTTT.

As concerns this clone: One end of the junction is discordant with germline, which a read error may explain. This sequence joins TRBV19 and TRBJ1-6; 8 bases are shared with TRBD1. This CDR3 is 15 amino acids long. Germline values: CDR1 LNHDA, CDR2 SQIVND (reference sequence). The CDR3 reads CASSRQGIDNSPLHF. The DNA of the CDR3 is TGTGCCAGCAGTAGACAGGGGATAGATAATTCACCCCTCCACTTT.

V usage is TRBV7-3 and J usage is TRBJ2-2; tentatively, D is TRBD1 (6 bases). Per germline, CDR1 SGHTA and CDR2 FQGTGA. The CDR3 loop spans 12 amino acids. V lost 6 bases and J 7 bases, leaving 9 bases between the germline ends. CDR3 nucleotide sequence: TGTGCCAGCAGTCGGGACAACGGGGAGCTGTTTTTT. Amino acids: CASSRDNGELFF.

The DNA for the CDR3 is TGCGCCAGCAGCCATCAGGCGGGGGCGTATGAGCAGTTCTTC. As protein: CASSHQAGAYEQFF. The chain joins TRBV4-1 to TRBJ2-1, with a tentative D call TRBD2 (7 bases). V lost 3 bases and J 8 bases, leaving 14 bases between the germline ends. There are 14 residues in the CDR3. Germline-derived CDR1 and CDR2 are MGHRA and YSYEKL.

V is TRBV7-2 and J is TRBJ2-7, with D perhaps matching TRBD2 (6 bases). The germline V gene has CDR1 SGHTA and CDR2 FQGNSA. The CDR3 extends over 15 amino acids. V shed 2 bases and J shed 0 bases, with 11 bases lying between them. The DNA of the CDR3 is TGTGCCAGCAGCTTAACGGCGGGGAGCTCCTACGAGCAGTACTTC. It encodes CASSLTAGSSYEQYF.

In DNA, the CDR3 is TGCAGCGGCACAAGGACAGGGATGGGCACTGAAGCTTTCTTT. Its protein is CSGTRTGMGTEAFF. This chain links TRBV29-1 with TRBJ1-1, with 8 bases fitting TRBD1. The CDR3 is 14 residues long. Trimming at V came to 7 bases and at J to 4 bases, leaving 11 bases not matched to a gene. From germline, CDR1 is SQVTM and CDR2 ANQGSEA.

The V and J genes are TRBV9 and TRBJ2-2, with 9 positions matching TRBD1. This CDR3 contains 16 residues. The junction had 10 bases not matched to a gene; V was cut back by 4 bases and J by 6 bases. CDR1 is SGDLS and CDR2 is YYNGEE in the germline V gene. DNA for the CDR3: TGTGCCAGCAGCTTAAGGACAGGGGAATCCTCCGGGGAGCTGTTTTTT. Residues: CASSLRTGESSGELFF.

The V and J genes are TRBV11-3 and TRBJ2-3; 10 bases match TRBD2. Germline trimming cut 5 bases from V and 2 bases from J; bases unmatched to any gene: 7. This CDR3 spans 16 amino acids. Germline V CDR1 and CDR2: SGHNT, YENEEA. The CDR3 sequence is CASSLRSGGVTDTQYF. CDR3 DNA sequence: TGTGCCAGCAGCCTCCGGAGCGGGGGGGTCACAGATACGCAGTATTTT.

The chain is built from TRBV6-2 or TRBV6-3 and TRBJ2-3; possibly TRBD1 for D (6 bases). This CDR3 has 15 residues. Trimming removed 0 bases at V and 2 bases at J, with 9 bases between. CDR1 is MNHEY and CDR2 is SVGEGT in the germline V gene. CDR3 residues: CASSYSGAPTDTQYF. The CDR3 coding sequence is TGTGCCAGCAGTTACTCGGGGGCCCCCACAGATACGCAGTATTTT.